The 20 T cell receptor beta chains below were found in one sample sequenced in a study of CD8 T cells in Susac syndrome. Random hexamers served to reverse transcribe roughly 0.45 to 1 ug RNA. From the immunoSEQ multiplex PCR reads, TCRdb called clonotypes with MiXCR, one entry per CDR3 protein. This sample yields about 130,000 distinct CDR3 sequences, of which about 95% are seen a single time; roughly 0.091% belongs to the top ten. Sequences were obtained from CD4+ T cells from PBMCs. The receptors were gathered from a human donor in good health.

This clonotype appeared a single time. The CDR3 loop reads CASSLTGGKGNQPQHF. Written as DNA, the CDR3 is TGCGCCAGCAGCTTGACAGGGGGCAAGGGCAATCAGCCCCAGCATTTT. The V and J genes are TRBV5-1 and TRBJ1-5; 9 nucleotides agree with TRBD1. Trimming removed 1 base from V and 2 bases from J; junction bases left unmatched: 4. The CDR3 contains 16 residues. The V gene's germline CDR1 is SGHRS and CDR2 YFSETQ.

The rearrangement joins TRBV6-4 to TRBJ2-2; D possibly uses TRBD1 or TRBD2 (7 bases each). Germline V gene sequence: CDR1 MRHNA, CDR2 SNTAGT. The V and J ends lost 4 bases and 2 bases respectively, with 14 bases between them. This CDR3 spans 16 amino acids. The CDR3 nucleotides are TGTGCCAGCAGTGCCCAGGGAGGGGGCAACACCGGGGAGCTGTTTTTT. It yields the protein CASSAQGGGNTGELFF.

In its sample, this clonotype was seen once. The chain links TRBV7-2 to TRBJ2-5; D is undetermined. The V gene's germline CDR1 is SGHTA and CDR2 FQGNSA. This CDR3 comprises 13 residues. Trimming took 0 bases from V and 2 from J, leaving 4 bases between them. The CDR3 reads CASSLAWQETQYF. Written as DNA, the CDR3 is TGTGCCAGCAGCTTAGCGTGGCAAGAGACCCAGTACTTC.

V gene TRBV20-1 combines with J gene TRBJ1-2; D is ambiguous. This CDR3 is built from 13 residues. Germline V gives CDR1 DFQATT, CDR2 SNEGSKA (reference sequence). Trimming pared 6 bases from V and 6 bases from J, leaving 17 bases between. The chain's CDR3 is CSASGVGRNGYTF. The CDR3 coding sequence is TGCAGTGCGAGCGGGGTCGGAAGGAATGGCTACACCTTC.

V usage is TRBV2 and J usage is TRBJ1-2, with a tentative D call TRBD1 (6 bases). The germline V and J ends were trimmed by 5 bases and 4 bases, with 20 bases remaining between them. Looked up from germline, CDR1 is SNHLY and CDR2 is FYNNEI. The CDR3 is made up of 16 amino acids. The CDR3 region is CASSYTRTDNPYGYTF. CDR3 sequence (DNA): TGTGCCAGCAGTTATACACGGACAGACAATCCCTATGGCTACACCTTC.

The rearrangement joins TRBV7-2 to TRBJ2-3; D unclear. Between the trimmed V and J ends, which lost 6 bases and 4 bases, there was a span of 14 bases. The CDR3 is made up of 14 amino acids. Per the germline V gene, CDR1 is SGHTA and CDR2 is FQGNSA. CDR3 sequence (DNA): TGTGCCAGCAGGGACCATGGCCGGGCAGATACGCAGTATTTT. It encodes CASRDHGRADTQYF.

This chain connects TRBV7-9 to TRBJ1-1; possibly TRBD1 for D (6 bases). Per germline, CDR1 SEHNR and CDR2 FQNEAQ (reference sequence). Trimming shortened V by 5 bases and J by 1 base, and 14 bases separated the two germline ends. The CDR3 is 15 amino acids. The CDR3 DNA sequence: TGTGCCAGCAGCCCAGGGGCCCAACCGAACACTGAAGCTTTCTTT. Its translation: CASSPGAQPNTEAFF.

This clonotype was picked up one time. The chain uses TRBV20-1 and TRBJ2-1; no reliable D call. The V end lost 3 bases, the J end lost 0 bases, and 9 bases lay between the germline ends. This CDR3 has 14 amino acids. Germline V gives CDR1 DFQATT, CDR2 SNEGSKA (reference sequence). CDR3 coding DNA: TGCAGTGCTAGTAGACGCAGCTCCTACAATGAGCAGTTCTTC. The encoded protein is CSASRRSSYNEQFF.

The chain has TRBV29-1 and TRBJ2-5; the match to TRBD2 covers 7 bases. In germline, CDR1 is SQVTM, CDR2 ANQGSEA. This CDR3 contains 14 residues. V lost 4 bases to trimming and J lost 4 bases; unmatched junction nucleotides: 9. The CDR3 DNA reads TGCAGCGTTGTTAATCCCGGGACTATAGAGACCCAGTACTTC. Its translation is CSVVNPGTIETQYF.

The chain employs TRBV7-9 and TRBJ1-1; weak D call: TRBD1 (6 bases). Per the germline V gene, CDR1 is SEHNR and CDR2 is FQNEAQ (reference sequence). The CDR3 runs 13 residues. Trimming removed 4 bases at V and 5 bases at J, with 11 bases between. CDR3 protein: CASSSGGGTEAFF. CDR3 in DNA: TGTGCCAGCAGCTCCGGAGGGGGGACTGAAGCTTTCTTT.

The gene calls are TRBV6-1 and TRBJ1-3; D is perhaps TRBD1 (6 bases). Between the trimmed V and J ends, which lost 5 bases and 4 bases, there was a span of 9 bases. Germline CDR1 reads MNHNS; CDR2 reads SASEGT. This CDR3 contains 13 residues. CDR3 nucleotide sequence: TGTGCCAGCAGTCGCGGGACAGGAAACACCATATATTTT. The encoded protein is CASSRGTGNTIYF.

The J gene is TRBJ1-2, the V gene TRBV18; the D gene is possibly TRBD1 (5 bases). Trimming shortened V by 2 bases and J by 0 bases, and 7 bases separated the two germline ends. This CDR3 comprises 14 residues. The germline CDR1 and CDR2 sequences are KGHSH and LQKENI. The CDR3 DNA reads TGTGCCAGCTCACCAGTGGACACTAACTATGGCTACACCTTC. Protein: CASSPVDTNYGYTF.

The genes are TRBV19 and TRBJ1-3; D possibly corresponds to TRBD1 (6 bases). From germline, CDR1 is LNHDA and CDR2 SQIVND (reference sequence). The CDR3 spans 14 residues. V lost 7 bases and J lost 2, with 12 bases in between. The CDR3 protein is CASKRDMPGNTIYF. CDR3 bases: TGTGCCAGTAAAAGGGACATGCCTGGAAACACCATATATTTT.

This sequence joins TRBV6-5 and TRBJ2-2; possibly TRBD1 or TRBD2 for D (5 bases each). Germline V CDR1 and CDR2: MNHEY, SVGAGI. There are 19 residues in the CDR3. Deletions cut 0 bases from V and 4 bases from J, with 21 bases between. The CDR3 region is CASSYSKRGRPSGTGELFF. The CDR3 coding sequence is TGTGCCAGCAGTTACTCGAAACGGGGCCGCCCCTCGGGCACCGGGGAGCTGTTTTTT.

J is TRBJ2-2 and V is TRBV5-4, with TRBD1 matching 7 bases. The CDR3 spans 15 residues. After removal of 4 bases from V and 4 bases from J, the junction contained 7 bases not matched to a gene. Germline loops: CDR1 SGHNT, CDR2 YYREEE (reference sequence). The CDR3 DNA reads TGTGCCAGCAGCCCCCGGGACAGAACCACCGGGGAGCTGTTTTTT. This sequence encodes CASSPRDRTTGELFF.

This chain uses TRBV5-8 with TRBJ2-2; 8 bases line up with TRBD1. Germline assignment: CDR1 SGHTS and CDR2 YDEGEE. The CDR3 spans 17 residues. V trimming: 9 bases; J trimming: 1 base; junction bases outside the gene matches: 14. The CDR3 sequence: CATPTGVRFLNTGELFF. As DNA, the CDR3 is TGTGCCACCCCGACAGGGGTCCGTTTTTTGAACACCGGGGAGCTGTTTTTT.

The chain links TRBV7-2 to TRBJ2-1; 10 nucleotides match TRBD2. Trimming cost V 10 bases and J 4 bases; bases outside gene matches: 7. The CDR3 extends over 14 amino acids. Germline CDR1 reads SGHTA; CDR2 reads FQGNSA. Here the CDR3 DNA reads TGTGCCAACCGTAGAGCGGGGGGGTACAATGAGCAGTTCTTC. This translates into CANRRAGGYNEQFF.

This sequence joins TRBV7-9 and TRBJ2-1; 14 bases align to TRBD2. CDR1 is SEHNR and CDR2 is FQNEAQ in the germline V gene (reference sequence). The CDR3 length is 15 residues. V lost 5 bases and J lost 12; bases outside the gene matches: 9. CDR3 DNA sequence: TGTGCCAGCAGCCAGGGACTAGCGGGAGAGGAGTGGCAGTTCTTC. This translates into CASSQGLAGEEWQFF.

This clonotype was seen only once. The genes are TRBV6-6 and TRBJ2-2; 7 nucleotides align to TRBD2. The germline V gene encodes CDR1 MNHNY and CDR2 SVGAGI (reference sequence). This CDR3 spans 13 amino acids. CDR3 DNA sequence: TGTGCTACCTCCGGGGGGAGCACCGGGGAGCTGTTTTTT. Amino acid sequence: CATSGGSTGELFF.

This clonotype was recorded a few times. CDR3 nucleotide sequence: TGTGCCAGTAGTAGGCAGGGGTGGACTGAAGCTTTCTTT. Its translation: CASSRQGWTEAFF. The V gene is TRBV19, the J gene TRBJ1-1; TRBD1 is a possible D gene (6 bases). Germline V CDR1 and CDR2: LNHDA, SQIVND (reference sequence). V lost 4 bases to trimming and J lost 5 bases, with 11 bases between them. The CDR3 consists of 13 residues. Combining the CDR3 with reference TRBV19 and TRBJ1-1 gives the whole variable domain DGGITQSPKYLFRKEGQNVTLSCEQNLNHDAMYWYRQDPGQGLRLIYYSQIVNDFQKGDIAEGYSVSREKKESFPLTVTSAQKNPTAFYLCASSRQGWTEAFFGQGTRLTVV.